Sequencing of this T cell receptor (beta chain) was carried out in a study of prognosis after radiotherapy for stage I lung cancer. The study amplified the TCR beta CDR3 region from genomic DNA. This amplification was carried out by two rounds of multiplex PCR. It was primers specific to each TRBV and TRBJ gene that first-round PCR used. TCRdb analysed the multiplex PCR reads with MiXCR anew, one entry per CDR3 protein. The sample has some 8,500 distinct CDR3 sequences, 55% to 65% seen once. In this sample, this clonotype turned up a few times. CDR1 and CDR2 from the germline V gene are MNHNS and SASEGT. V was trimmed by 4 bases and J by 3 bases, leaving 9 bases between them. This CDR3 is built from 14 residues.

This sequence originates from a donor aged 50 or older with non-small cell lung cancer. Specimen: PBMCs, collected before or after stereotactic body radiation therapy (not recorded which). This chain joins TRBV6-1 and TRBJ2-2; tentative D call: TRBD1 (6 bases). CDR3 in DNA: TGTGCCAGCAGTGCAGGGGACGACACCGGGGAGCTGTTTTTT. It translates to CASSAGDDTGELFF.